The present TCR beta chain was sequenced within a study of T cell responses to AZD1222 COVID-19 vaccine. Data came from immunoSEQ multiplex PCR; TCRdb stores just in-frame clones and leaves some out. The sample consists of around 140,000 clones, 65% to 90% of them appearing once. Of note for this clone: Its antigen remains unidentified.

Germline loops: CDR1 MDHEN, CDR2 SYDVKM. This CDR3 is built from 15 residues. Trimming removed 6 bases from V and 10 bases from J, with 21 bases in between. Study-wide findings and caveats: Breadth and depth of Spike-specific TCRs rose after two AZD1222 doses.

The sample was peripheral blood, taken 28 days after the second dose of the MenACWY control vaccine. The TCR comes from an adult who received the MenACWY meningococcal vaccine as a control. The rearrangement joins TRBV28 to TRBJ1-4; maybe TRBD1 (6 bases). CDR3 DNA sequence: TGTGCCAGCAGGGCACGGGGGGCCCGGGTCGGAAAACTGTTTTTT. Translated: CASRARGARVGKLFF.